These T cell receptor beta chains were read from a single sample in a study of T cells in Graves' hyperthyroidism and ophthalmopathy. TCRdb reprocessed the multiplex PCR reads with MiXCR, giving one entry per CDR3 protein. The table lists roughly 700,000 distinct CDR3 sequences, roughly 32% of them singletons. What was sequenced was blood. Receptors originate from a woman aged 40 to 50 with Graves' hyperthyroidism. The conserved cysteine and the conserved F or W are not part of the CDR3 here. Each record gives: J gene, V gene, CDR3 protein.

TRBJ1-1	TRBV20-1	SAGPGGSTEAF
TRBJ1-1	TRBV7-9	ASSLDTGNTEAF
TRBJ1-4	TRBV7-2	ASSTNRHEKLF
TRBJ2-2	TRBV10-3	AITDGNTGELF
TRBJ2-3	TRBV2	ASSEVVYNEQY
TRBJ1-1	TRBV30	AWSVQGSTEAF
TRBJ1-1	TRBV9	ASSAGTGKLNTEAF
TRBJ1-2	TRBV10-3	AIRRQGSNYGYT
TRBJ1-2	TRBV20-1	SASPGTGHYGYT
TRBJ1-1	TRBV7-8	ASSQDSAPGQAHWSTRAEAF
TRBJ1-5	TRBV15	ATSRVTGQETQH
TRBJ2-7	TRBV7-2	ASSLEGTGGFYEQY
TRBJ2-5	TRBV20-1	SSSAAGETQY
TRBJ1-2	TRBV6-5	ASSPGQGVLYT
TRBJ2-1	TRBV11-2	ASSSVRSYNEQF
TRBJ1-2	TRBV5-1	ASSLVAGSDGYT
TRBJ1-1	TRBV19	ASSAGGYTEAF
TRBJ1-6	TRBV7-9	ASSTRARSPLH
TRBJ2-2	TRBV7-8	ASIGTSGRNTGELF
TRBJ2-2	TRBV12-3/TRBV12-4	ASSYFLAGGGTGELF
TRBJ1-2	TRBV4-3	ASSQGLVGQGSAYGYT
TRBJ2-2	TRBV7-2	ASSFAGGGGELF
TRBJ2-2	TRBV6-5	ASSYFNPGLAVNTGELF
TRBJ2-3	TRBV20-1	SARDRSPPDTQY
TRBJ2-7	TRBV7-9	ASRSGLAGGYEQY
TRBJ1-1	TRBV6-1	ASRGQIANTEAF
TRBJ2-3	TRBV5-5	ASSQLTSGTQY
TRBJ2-7	TRBV7-9	ASSSWTSGKVH
TRBJ2-5	TRBV4-1	ASSQDRVRPIVETQY
TRBJ2-2	TRBV7-9	ASSPKSGQGKPGELF
TRBJ1-1	TRBV5-6	ASSSLVGGWRPRSTEAF
TRBJ1-4	TRBV6-5	ASAPSPGRGGEKLF
TRBJ1-2	TRBV7-9	ASSLIGAEGYT
TRBJ1-1	TRBV12-3/TRBV12-4	ASSRFTGLNTEAF